Below are 2 T cell receptor beta chains sequenced from a single sample in a study of T-cell memory formation after mild COVID-19. One entry per CDR3 protein, called by TCRdb with MiXCR from the 5' RACE reads. The table includes around 34,000 distinct CDR3 sequences, 7% to 9.5% detected once. The material sequenced was PBMCs or a T cell subset sorted from them (not recorded which). These receptor sequences come from a man younger than 35 who had mild COVID-19 (a few samples of this study predate the infection). Cell type and time point are not known.

This clonotype was recorded a few times. J is TRBJ1-3 and V is TRBV20-1; no clear D. The CDR3 extends over 15 amino acids. Per germline, CDR1 DFQATT and CDR2 SNEGSKA (reference sequence). V lost 0 bases to trimming and J lost 0 bases, with 9 bases between them. The CDR3: CSARDPSSSGNTIYF. CDR3 sequence (DNA): TGCAGTGCTAGAGATCCGAGTAGCTCTGGAAACACCATATATTTT.

This clonotype was seen ten or more times. V is TRBV11-2 and J is TRBJ2-1, with D perhaps matching TRBD2 (6 bases). This CDR3 contains 15 residues. Between the trimmed V and J ends, which lost 3 bases and 4 bases, there was a span of 13 bases. Germline lookup yields CDR1 SGHAT and CDR2 FQNNGV. The CDR3 loop is CASSFEASVYNEQFF. DNA for the CDR3: TGTGCCAGCAGCTTTGAGGCTAGCGTATACAATGAGCAGTTCTTC.